This is a list of T cell receptor beta chains from one sample in a study of PD-L1 blockade in urothelial cancer. TCRdb's copy holds only in-frame clones and misses some; the assay was immunoSEQ multiplex PCR. This sample has more than 50,000 clones; around 86% occur once, and the top ten carry roughly 3.5%. The sample here was PBMCs, taken around atezolizumab (anti-PD-L1) treatment. The receptors shown here come from a man in his sixties or seventies with urothelial cancer. The CDR3 runs from the conserved cysteine through the conserved F or W. The order of the fields is V gene, clone size, J gene, D gene, CDR3 protein, CDR3 DNA. D genes are given only for firm matches. Not all rows give a size; the values are once, few, many and, for expanded clones, a class.

TRBV18,NA,TRBJ2-1,NA,CASPGVSGTADEQFF,TGTGCCAGCCCCGGGGTTAGCGGGACAGCGGATGAGCAGTTCTTC
TRBV11-2,NA,TRBJ2-5,NA,CASKIHVGARETQYF,TGTGCCAGCAAAATCCACGTCGGAGCACGAGAGACCCAGTACTTC
TRBV21-1,NA,TRBJ2-7,NA,CASSKEDSSEQYF,TGTGCCAGCAGCAAAGAGGACTCTTCGGAGCAGTACTTC
TRBV2,NA,TRBJ2-2,TRBD2,CASSEQGLGTGELFF,TGTGCCAGCAGTGAGCAAGGACTAGGAACCGGGGAGCTGTTTTTT
TRBV2,NA,TRBJ2-7,TRBD2,CASRKGGFSGIWNEQYF,TGTGCCAGCAGAAAGGGGGGATTTAGCGGGATATGGAACGAGCAGTACTTC
TRBV7-2,NA,TRBJ2-7,TRBD1,CASSLGTGDEQYF,TGTGCCAGCAGCTTGGGGACAGGGGACGAGCAGTACTTC
TRBV4-1,NA,TRBJ2-5,NA,CASSQGRQLLMETQYF,TGCGCCAGCAGCCAAGGGAGACAGCTATTGATGGAGACCCAGTACTTC
TRBV11-2,NA,TRBJ1-1,NA,CASSLSQNTEAFF,TGTGCCAGCAGCTTGTCACAGAACACTGAAGCTTTCTTT
TRBV19,NA,TRBJ2-5,TRBD1,CASQAGGGETQYF,TGTGCCAGCCAGGCAGGGGGCGGAGAGACCCAGTACTTC
TRBV30,NA,TRBJ2-7,TRBD1,CAWARTGIEQYF,TGTGCCTGGGCCCGGACAGGGATCGAGCAGTACTTC
TRBV5-6,NA,TRBJ1-4,TRBD1,CASSSIQGAANEKLFF,TGTGCCAGCAGCTCGATCCAGGGGGCGGCTAATGAAAAACTGTTTTTT
TRBV2,NA,TRBJ2-5,TRBD2,CASSEGLAGVVTQYF,TGTGCCAGCAGTGAAGGACTAGCGGGAGTAGTGACCCAGTACTTC
TRBV2,once,TRBJ1-5,TRBD1,CASSRTGREDQPQHF,TGTGCCAGCAGCCGGACAGGGAGAGAGGATCAGCCCCAGCATTTT
TRBV2,NA,TRBJ1-4,NA,CASSEQGRSEKLFF,TGTGCCAGCAGTGAACAGGGTCGATCTGAAAAACTGTTTTTT
TRBV5-1,NA,TRBJ1-4,TRBD1,CASSFTGTGRDEKLFF,TGCGCCAGCAGCTTTACGGGGACAGGGAGAGATGAAAAACTGTTTTTT
TRBV5-1,NA,TRBJ2-2,TRBD2,CASSLGLAITGELFF,TGCGCCAGCAGCTTGGGACTAGCGATAACCGGGGAGCTGTTTTTT
TRBV18,NA,TRBJ2-1,TRBD1,CASSPRTGGGYNEQFF,TGTGCCAGCTCACCAAGAACAGGGGGCGGCTACAATGAGCAGTTCTTC
TRBV10-1,NA,TRBJ2-1,TRBD2,CASSEASGSSYNEQFF,TGCGCCAGCAGTGAGGCTAGCGGGAGCTCCTACAATGAGCAGTTCTTC
TRBV30,NA,TRBJ1-1,NA,CAWSVQVNTEAFF,TGTGCCTGGAGTGTACAAGTTAACACTGAAGCTTTCTTT
TRBV12-5,NA,TRBJ2-7,TRBD2,CASAGGYGGEQYF,TGTGCTAGTGCGGGAGGGTATGGGGGCGAGCAGTACTTC
TRBV27,NA,TRBJ1-4,NA,CASSSDQGSEKLFF,TGTGCCAGCAGTTCCGACCAGGGGAGTGAAAAACTGTTTTTT
TRBV5-4,once,TRBJ2-3,TRBD2,CASSRTSGRSTDTQYF,TGTGCCAGCAGCCGGACTAGCGGGAGATCCACAGATACGCAGTATTTT
TRBV9,NA,TRBJ1-3,TRBD1,CASSEGQSSGNTIYF,TGTGCCAGCAGCGAGGGACAGAGCTCTGGAAACACCATATATTTT
TRBV7-2,NA,TRBJ2-2,NA,CASSLSRDTGELFF,TGTGCCAGCAGCTTATCGAGAGACACCGGGGAGCTGTTTTTT
TRBV27,NA,TRBJ1-2,TRBD1,CASTTTAGGELNYGYTF,TGTGCCAGCACCACCACTGCAGGGGGCGAACTTAACTATGGCTACACCTTC
TRBV19,NA,TRBJ2-7,TRBD2,CASSDNLRFGLALFKQYF,TGTGCCAGTAGCGACAACCTCCGTTTTGGACTAGCGCTTTTTAAGCAGTACTTC
TRBV5-5,NA,TRBJ2-2,TRBD2,CASSLDPQRERAGELFF,TGTGCCAGCAGTTTGGATCCTCAGCGGGAGCGAGCCGGGGAGCTGTTTTTT
TRBV30,NA,TRBJ1-1,NA,CAWRRTMNTEAFF,TGTGCCTGGAGGCGGACAATGAACACTGAAGCTTTCTTT
TRBV11-3,NA,TRBJ2-1,TRBD2,CASSSGLAEDNEQFF,TGTGCCAGCAGCTCCGGACTAGCGGAGGACAATGAGCAGTTCTTC
TRBV9,NA,TRBJ1-5,TRBD1,CASSTTGASNQPQHF,TGTGCCAGCAGCACCACAGGGGCGAGCAATCAGCCCCAGCATTTT
TRBV13,NA,TRBJ2-5,TRBD1,CASSVGTGQETQYF,TGTGCCAGCAGCGTCGGGACAGGCCAAGAGACCCAGTACTTC
TRBV5-1,NA,TRBJ1-2,TRBD1,CASSSRTGRGYTF,TGCGCCAGCAGCTCCCGGACAGGGCGAGGCTACACCTTC
TRBV7-9,NA,TRBJ2-1,NA,CASSSESNEQFF,TGTGCCAGCAGCTCCGAGTCAAATGAGCAGTTCTTC
TRBV29-1,NA,TRBJ1-4,NA,CSVVRDINEKLFF,TGCAGCGTTGTGCGAGACATTAATGAAAAACTGTTTTTT
TRBV7-9,NA,TRBJ1-4,TRBD1,CASTPQGNEKLFF,TGTGCCAGCACCCCACAGGGGAATGAAAAACTGTTTTTT
TRBV11-1,NA,TRBJ2-5,NA,CASSFYSTGRYQETQYF,TGTGCCAGCAGCTTTTATAGTACGGGGAGGTACCAAGAGACCCAGTACTTC
TRBV6-1,NA,TRBJ2-1,TRBD2,CASSIAGEWGNEQFF,TGTGCCAGCAGTATAGCGGGGGAATGGGGCAATGAGCAGTTCTTC
TRBV6-1,NA,TRBJ2-7,NA,CASSSNTTPYEQYF,TGTGCCAGCAGTTCCAATACTACTCCCTACGAGCAGTACTTC
TRBV30,NA,TRBJ2-5,NA,CAWGPGIAAAGQYF,TGTGCCTGGGGCCCGGGGATAGCCGCCGCGGGCCAGTACTTC
TRBV29-1,NA,TRBJ1-2,NA,CSVEVGANYGYTF,TGCAGCGTTGAAGTAGGGGCGAACTATGGCTACACCTTC